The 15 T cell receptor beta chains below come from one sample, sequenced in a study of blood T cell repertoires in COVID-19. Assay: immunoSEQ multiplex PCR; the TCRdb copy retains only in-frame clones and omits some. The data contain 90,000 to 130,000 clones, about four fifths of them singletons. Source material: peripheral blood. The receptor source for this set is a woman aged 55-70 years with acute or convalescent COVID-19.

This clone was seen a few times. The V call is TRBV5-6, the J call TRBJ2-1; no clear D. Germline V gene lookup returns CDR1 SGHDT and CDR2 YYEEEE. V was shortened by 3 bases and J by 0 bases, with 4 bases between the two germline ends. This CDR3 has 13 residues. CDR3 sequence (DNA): TGTGCCAGCAGCTCTTCCTCCTACAATGAGCAGTTCTTC. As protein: CASSSSSYNEQFF.

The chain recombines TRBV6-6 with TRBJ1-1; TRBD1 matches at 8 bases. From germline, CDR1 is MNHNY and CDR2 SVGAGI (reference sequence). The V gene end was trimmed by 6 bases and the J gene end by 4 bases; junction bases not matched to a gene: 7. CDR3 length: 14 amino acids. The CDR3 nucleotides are TGTGCCAGCAGGCTCGACAGGGGTCTCACTGAAGCTTTCTTT. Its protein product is CASRLDRGLTEAFF.

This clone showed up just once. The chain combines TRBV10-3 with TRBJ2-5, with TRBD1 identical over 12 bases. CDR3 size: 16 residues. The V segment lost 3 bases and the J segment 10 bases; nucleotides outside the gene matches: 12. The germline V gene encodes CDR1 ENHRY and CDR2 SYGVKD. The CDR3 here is CAISDLGTGGVGDQYF. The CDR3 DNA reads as TGTGCCATCAGTGACCTCGGGACAGGGGGCGTTGGTGACCAGTACTTC.

DNA for the CDR3: TGTGCCAGCAGCTTGACTCCATCCGAGCAGTACTTC. It translates to CASSLTPSEQYF. The V gene is TRBV5-5, the J gene TRBJ2-7, with D uncertain. Germline CDR1 and CDR2: SGHKS and YYEKEE (reference sequence). This CDR3 contains 12 residues. Trimming took off 1 base at V and 6 bases at J, with 8 bases between the two ends. The complete variable domain, with remaining parts taken from reference TRBV5-5 and TRBJ2-7, reads DAGVTQSPTHLIKTRGQQVTLRCSPISGHKSVSWYQQVLGQGPQFIFQYYEKEERGRGNFPDRFSARQFPNYSSELNVNALLLGDSALYLCASSLTPSEQYFGPGTRLTVT.

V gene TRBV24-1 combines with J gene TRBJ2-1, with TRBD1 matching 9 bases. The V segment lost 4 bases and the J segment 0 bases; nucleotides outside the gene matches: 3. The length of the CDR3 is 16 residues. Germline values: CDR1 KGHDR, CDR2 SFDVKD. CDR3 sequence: CATSDPTGGSYNEQFF. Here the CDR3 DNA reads TGTGCCACCAGTGACCCGACAGGGGGCTCCTACAATGAGCAGTTCTTC.

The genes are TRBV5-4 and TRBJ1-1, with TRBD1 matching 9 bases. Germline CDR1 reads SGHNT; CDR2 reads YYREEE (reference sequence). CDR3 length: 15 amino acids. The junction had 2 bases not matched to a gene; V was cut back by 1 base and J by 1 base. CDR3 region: CASSLSDRGNTEAFF. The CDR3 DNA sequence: TGTGCCAGCAGCTTGTCGGACAGGGGGAACACTGAAGCTTTCTTT.

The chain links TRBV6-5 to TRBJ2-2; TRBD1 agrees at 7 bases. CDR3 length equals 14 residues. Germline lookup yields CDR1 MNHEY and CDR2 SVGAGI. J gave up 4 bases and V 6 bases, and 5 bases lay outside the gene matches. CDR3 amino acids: CASSPDRLTGELFF. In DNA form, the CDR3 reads TGTGCCAGCAGCCCGGACAGGCTCACCGGGGAGCTGTTTTTT.

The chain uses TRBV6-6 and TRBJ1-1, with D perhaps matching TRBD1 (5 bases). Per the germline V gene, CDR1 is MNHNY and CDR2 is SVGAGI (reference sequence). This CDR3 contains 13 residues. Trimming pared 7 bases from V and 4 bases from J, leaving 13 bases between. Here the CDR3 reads CASTTTGVTEAFF. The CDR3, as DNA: TGTGCCAGCACCACGACGGGGGTCACTGAAGCTTTCTTT.

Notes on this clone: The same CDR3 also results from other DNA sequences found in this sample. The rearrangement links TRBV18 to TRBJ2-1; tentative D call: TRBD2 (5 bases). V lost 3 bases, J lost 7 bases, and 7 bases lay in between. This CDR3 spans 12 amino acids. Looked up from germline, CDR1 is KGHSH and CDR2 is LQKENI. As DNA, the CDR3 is TGTGCCAGCTCACCTCGGACTAATGAGCAGTTCTTC. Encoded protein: CASSPRTNEQFF.

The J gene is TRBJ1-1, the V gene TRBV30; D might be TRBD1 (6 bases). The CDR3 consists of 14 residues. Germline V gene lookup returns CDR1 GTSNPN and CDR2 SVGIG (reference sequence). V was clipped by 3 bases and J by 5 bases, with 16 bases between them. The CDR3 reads CAWSQQGYLTEAFF. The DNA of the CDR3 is TGTGCCTGGAGCCAACAGGGCTATTTGACTGAAGCTTTCTTT.

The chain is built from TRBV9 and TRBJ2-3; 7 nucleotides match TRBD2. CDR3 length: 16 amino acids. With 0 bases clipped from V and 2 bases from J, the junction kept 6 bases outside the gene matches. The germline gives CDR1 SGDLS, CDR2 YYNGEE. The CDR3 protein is CASSVALGTNTDTQYF. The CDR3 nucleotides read TGTGCCAGCAGCGTAGCACTGGGGACTAACACAGATACGCAGTATTTT.

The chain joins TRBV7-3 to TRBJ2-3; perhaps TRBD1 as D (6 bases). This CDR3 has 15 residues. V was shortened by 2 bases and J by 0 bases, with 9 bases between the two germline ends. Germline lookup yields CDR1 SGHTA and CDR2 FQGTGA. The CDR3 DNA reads TGTGCCAGCAGCTTACAGGGGCCTAGCACAGATACGCAGTATTTT. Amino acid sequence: CASSLQGPSTDTQYF.

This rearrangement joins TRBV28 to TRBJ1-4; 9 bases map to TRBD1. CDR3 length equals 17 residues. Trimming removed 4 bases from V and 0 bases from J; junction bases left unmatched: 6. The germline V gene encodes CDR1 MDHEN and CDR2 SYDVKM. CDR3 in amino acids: CASSSLQGATTNEKLFF. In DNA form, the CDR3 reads TGTGCCAGCAGTTCTCTACAGGGGGCTACAACTAATGAAAAACTGTTTTTT.

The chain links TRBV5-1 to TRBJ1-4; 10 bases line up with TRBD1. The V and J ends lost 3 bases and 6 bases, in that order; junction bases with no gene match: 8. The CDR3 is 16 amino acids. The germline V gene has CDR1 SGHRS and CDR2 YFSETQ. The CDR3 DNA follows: TGCGCCAGCAGCTCGGGAGAGACAGGGGGCCATGAAAAACTGTTTTTT. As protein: CASSSGETGGHEKLFF.

The DNA of the CDR3 is TGTGCCAGCAGCACGTCCGCGGGGCTGCTCTATGGCTACACCTTC. Translated, it gives CASSTSAGLLYGYTF. The J gene is TRBJ1-2, the V gene TRBV6-2 or TRBV6-3, with a tentative D call TRBD1 (5 bases). This CDR3 contains 15 residues. Trimming removed 6 bases from V and 4 bases from J, with 18 bases in between. The V gene's germline CDR1 is MNHEY and CDR2 SVGEGT.